Here is one T cell receptor (beta chain) with its context. The data stem from a study of blood T cell repertoires in COVID-19. The wider study: The United States, Italy and Spain provided the acute and convalescent COVID-19 samples.

Only in-frame clones appear in the TCRdb table, and some are missing; sequencing was by immunoSEQ multiplex PCR. The repertoire holds about 160,000 clones, with about four fifths as singletons. V dropped 3 bases and J dropped 4 bases, with 3 bases sitting between them. The CDR3 sequence is 11 residues long. This chain connects TRBV12-3 or TRBV12-4 to TRBJ1-2, with D hard to call. The TCR originated in a woman aged 55-70 years with COVID-19, enrolled during active disease. Sequenced material: peripheral blood. CDR3 sequence (DNA): TGTGCCAGCAGTTTTCTCTATGGCTACACCTTC. Protein: CASSFLYGYTF.